This TCR beta chain was recorded in a study of T cell responses to AZD1222 COVID-19 vaccine. CDR1 is SGHDT, CDR2 YYEEEE, per germline. Unmatched junction bases numbered 0, after V lost 4 bases and J lost 2 bases. The CDR3 has 13 amino acids. Comments on this clone: Its cognate antigen is unknown.

Measured with immunoSEQ multiplex PCR; TCRdb has only the in-frame clones, and not every one. The table has 130,000 to 150,000 clones, more than 75% seen once. General study findings and limits: After the peak T cell response, and only then, were repertoires sampled. Spike-spanning, vaccine-associated CD4 TCRs were dominant at 160-218 and 743-854. Baseline serostatus was positive in only a handful of AZD1222 recipients.

The V call is TRBV5-6, the J call TRBJ1-3, with 7 bases lining up with TRBD1. The TCR originated in an adult in good health. The input for sequencing was peripheral blood, taken on day 0 of MenACWY control vaccination. CDR3 loop: CASSGTAGNTIYF. The DNA of the CDR3 is TGTGCCAGCAGCGGGACAGCTGGAAACACCATATATTTT. The full variable domain, in which reference TRBV5-6 and TRBJ1-3 provide the parts outside the CDR3, is DAGVTQSPTHLIKTRGQQVTLRCSPKSGHDTVSWYQQALGQGPQFIFQYYEEEERQRGNFPDRFSGHQFPNYSSELNVNALLLGDSALYLCASSGTAGNTIYFGEGSWLTVV.